This TCR beta chain was found in a study of T-cell memory formation after mild COVID-19. Study-wide background: For the most part, TCR clusters were specific to one donor.

TCRdb re-derived calls from the 5' RACE reads in MiXCR, one entry per CDR3 protein. The sample lists approximately 560,000 distinct CDR3 sequences, around a sixth occurring once. The length of the CDR3 is 13 residues. With 1 base removed from V and 13 bases from J, the gap between germline ends came to 17 bases. Overall study results and limits: Clones that contracted from day 15 to 85 were balanced CD4/CD8, while later expanders leaned CD4+. Cross-reactive memory apparently joined, as some responding clones appeared in pre-infection memory.

Regarding this clonotype: Its antigen is still unknown.

Sequencing was done on a sample of PBMCs or a T cell subset sorted from them (not recorded which). The gene calls are TRBV12-3 or TRBV12-4 and TRBJ2-7; D not resolved. This TCR was sampled from an adult woman who had mild COVID-19 (a few samples of this study predate the infection). Cell type and time point are not known. The CDR3 DNA reads as TGTGCCAGCAGTTTAGGTGCCAGGTCTATAAACTACTTC. Protein: CASSLGARSINYF.